This entry concerns a single T cell receptor beta chain. The data belong to a study of shared clonotypes between healthy human individuals. Study in general: Researchers assigned three CD4 naive, three CD4 memory, two CD8 naive and one CD8 memory plate to each donor.

Naive CD4+ cells were CD45RA-selected; the remaining cells were memory. With V trimmed by 3 bases and J by 4 bases, 11 bases remained unmatched. This CDR3 region has 17 residues. Looked up from germline, CDR1 is SGHNT and CDR2 is YYREEE (reference sequence). Every subset had its genomic DNA shared out evenly among several immunoSEQ plates. Sorted-subset replicate PCR reactions contained 200 to 250 ng DNA, corresponding to tens of thousands of T cell genomes. Profiling relied on immunoSEQ multiplex PCR, and the TCRdb table lists in-frame clones only, not all of them. This table has 600,000 to 750,000 clones, around 72% appearing once.

Sample: memory CD4+ T cells sorted from blood. Subset reported: CD45RA-negative fraction. The receptor comes from a woman in her twenties or thirties in good health. The V gene is TRBV5-4, the J gene TRBJ2-3, with 10 bases matching TRBD2. Written as DNA, the CDR3 is TGTGCCAGCAGCTCTGGACCTAGCGGGAGATATTCAGATACGCAGTATTTT. This translates into CASSSGPSGRYSDTQYF.